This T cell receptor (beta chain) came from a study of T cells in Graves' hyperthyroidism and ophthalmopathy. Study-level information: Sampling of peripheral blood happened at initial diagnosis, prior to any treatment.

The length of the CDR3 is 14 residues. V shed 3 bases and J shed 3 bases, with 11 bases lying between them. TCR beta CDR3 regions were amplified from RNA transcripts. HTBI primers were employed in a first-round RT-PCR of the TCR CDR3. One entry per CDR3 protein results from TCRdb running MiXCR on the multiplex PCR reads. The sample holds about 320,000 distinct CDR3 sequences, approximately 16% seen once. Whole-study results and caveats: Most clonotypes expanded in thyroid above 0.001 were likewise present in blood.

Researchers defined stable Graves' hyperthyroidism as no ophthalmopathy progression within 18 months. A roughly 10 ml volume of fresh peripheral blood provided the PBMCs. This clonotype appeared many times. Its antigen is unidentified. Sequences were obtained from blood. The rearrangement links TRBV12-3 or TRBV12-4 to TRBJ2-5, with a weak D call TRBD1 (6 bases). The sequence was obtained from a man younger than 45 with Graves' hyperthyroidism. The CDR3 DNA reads TGTGCCAGCAGTTTTCGAGGGGGTGAAGAGACCCAGTACTTC. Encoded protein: CASSFRGGEETQYF.